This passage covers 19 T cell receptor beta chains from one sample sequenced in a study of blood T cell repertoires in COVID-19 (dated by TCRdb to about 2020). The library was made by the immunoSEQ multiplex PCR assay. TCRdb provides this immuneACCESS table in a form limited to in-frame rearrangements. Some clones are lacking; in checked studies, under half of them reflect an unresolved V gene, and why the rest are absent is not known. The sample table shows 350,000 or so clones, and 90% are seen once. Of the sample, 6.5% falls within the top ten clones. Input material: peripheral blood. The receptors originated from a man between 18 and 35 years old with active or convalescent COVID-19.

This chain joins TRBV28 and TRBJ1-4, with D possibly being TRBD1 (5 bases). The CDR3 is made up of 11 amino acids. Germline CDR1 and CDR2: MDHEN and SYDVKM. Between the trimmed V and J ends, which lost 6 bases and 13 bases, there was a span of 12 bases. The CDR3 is CASSRRDALFF. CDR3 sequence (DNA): TGTGCCAGCAGCCGCAGGGATGCACTGTTTTTT.

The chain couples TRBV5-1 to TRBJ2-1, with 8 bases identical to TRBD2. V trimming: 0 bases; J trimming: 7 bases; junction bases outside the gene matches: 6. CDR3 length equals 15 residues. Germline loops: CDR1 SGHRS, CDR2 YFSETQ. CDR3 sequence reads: CASSLVPSGWNEQFF. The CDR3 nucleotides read TGCGCCAGCAGCTTGGTCCCTAGCGGGTGGAATGAGCAGTTCTTC.

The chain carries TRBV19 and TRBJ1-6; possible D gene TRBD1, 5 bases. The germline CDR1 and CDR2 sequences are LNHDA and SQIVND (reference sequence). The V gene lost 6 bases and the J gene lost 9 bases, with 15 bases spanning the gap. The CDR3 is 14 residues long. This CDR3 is CASSLGGRGSPLHF. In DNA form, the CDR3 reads TGTGCCAGTAGCCTCGGCGGAAGGGGTTCACCCCTCCACTTT.

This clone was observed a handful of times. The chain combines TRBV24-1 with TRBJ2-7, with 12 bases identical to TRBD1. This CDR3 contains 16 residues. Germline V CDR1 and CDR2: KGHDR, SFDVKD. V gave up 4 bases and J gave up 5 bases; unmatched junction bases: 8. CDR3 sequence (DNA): TGTGCCACCAGTGAGACCGGGACAGGGGGCTTCGACGAGCAGTACTTC. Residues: CATSETGTGGFDEQYF.

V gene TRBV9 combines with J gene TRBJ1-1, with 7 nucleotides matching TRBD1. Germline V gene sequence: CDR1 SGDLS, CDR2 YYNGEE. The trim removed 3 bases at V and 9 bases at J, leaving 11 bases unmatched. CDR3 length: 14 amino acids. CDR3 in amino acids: CASSAHLGGQKAFF. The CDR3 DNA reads TGTGCCAGCAGCGCACACTTAGGGGGACAGAAAGCTTTCTTT.

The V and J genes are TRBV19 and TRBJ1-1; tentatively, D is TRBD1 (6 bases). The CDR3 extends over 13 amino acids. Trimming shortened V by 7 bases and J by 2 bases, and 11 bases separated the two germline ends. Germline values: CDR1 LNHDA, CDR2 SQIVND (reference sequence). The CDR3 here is CASMTGSNTEAFF. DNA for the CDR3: TGTGCCAGTATGACAGGATCAAACACTGAAGCTTTCTTT.

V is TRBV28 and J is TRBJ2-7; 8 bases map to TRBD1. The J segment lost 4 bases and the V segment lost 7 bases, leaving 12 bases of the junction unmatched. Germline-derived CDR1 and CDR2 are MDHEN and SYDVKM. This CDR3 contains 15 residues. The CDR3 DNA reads TGTGCCAGCACCAACCCTGGCAGGGGGCTGTACGAGCAGTACTTC. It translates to CASTNPGRGLYEQYF.

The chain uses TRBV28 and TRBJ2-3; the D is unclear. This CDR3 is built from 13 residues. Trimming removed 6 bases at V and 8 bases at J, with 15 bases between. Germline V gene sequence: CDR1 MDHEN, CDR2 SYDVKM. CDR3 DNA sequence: TGTGCCAGCAGGGAGTTTCGTTCTGGTACGCAGTATTTT. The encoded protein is CASREFRSGTQYF.

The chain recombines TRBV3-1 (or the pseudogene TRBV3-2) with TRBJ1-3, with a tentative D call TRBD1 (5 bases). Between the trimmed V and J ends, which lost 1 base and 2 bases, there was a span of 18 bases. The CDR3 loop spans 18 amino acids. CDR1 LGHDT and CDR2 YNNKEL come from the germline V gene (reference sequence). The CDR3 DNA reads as TGTGCCAGCAGCCAAGCCTCCCAGACAGCCTCCACTGGAAACACCATATATTTT. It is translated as CASSQASQTASTGNTIYF.

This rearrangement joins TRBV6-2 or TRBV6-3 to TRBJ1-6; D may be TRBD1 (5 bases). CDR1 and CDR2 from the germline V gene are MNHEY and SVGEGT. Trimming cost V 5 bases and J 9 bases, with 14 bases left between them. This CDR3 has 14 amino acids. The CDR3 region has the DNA TGTGCCAGCAGTCTCAGGGATTCCGGTTCACCCCTCCACTTT. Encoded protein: CASSLRDSGSPLHF.

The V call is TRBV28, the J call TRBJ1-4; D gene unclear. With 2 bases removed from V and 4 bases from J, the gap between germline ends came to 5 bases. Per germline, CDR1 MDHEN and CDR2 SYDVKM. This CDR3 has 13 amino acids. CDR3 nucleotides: TGTGCCAGCAGTTTACTCGGTAATGAAAAACTGTTTTTT. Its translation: CASSLLGNEKLFF. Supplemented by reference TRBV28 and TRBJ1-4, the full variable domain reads DVKVTQSSRYLVKRTGEKVFLECVQDMDHENMFWYRQDPGLGLRLIYFSYDVKMKEKGDIPEGYSVSREKKERFSLILESASTNQTSMYLCASSLLGNEKLFFGSGTQLSVL.

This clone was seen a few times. The CDR3 sequence is CSASLASSYEQYF. In DNA, the CDR3 is TGCAGTGCTAGTCTAGCGAGCTCCTACGAGCAGTACTTC. V gene TRBV20-1 combines with J gene TRBJ2-7, with D possibly TRBD2 on 6 matching bases. From germline, CDR1 is DFQATT and CDR2 SNEGSKA (reference sequence). The CDR3 length is 13 residues. The V end lost 3 bases, the J end lost 0 bases, and 9 bases lay between the germline ends.

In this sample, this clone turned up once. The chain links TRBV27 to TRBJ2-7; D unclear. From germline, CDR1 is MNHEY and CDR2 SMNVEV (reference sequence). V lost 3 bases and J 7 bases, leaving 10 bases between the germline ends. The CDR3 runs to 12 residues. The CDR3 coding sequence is TGTGCCAGCAGTTTCATTGCCGGGGAGCAGTACTTC. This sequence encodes CASSFIAGEQYF.

The CDR3 DNA sequence: TGTGCCAGCAGTAACAGACAGGGGGGTGATGAAAAACTGTTTTTT. This encodes CASSNRQGGDEKLFF. The rearrangement joins TRBV28 to TRBJ1-4; 9 nucleotides line up with TRBD1. There are 15 residues in the CDR3. Trimming removed 5 bases from V and 6 bases from J; junction bases left unmatched: 7. Per germline, CDR1 MDHEN and CDR2 SYDVKM.

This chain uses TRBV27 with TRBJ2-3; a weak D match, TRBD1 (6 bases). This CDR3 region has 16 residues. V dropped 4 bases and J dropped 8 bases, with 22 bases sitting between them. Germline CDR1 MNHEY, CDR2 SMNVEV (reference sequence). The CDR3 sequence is CASSSTARKRGGTQYF. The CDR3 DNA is TGTGCCAGCAGTTCTACTGCGAGAAAGAGAGGGGGTACGCAGTATTTT.

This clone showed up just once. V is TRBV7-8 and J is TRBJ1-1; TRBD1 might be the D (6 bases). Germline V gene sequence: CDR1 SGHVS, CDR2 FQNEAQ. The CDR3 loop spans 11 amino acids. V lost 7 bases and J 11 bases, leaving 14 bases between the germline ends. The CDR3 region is CASKGGITAFF. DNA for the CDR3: TGTGCCAGCAAGGGGGGGATCACGGCTTTCTTT.

The CDR3 DNA reads as TGTGCCAGCAGCTTAGCAGGGGGCAGAGGCTACACCTTC. It yields the protein CASSLAGGRGYTF. The chain has TRBV11-3 and TRBJ1-2; 8 bases are a match to TRBD1. The germline V gene has CDR1 SGHNT and CDR2 YENEEA. CDR3 length: 13 amino acids. V lost 1 base and J lost 8; bases outside the gene matches: 3.

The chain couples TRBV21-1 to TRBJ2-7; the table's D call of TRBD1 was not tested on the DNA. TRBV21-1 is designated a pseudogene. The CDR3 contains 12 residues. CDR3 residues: CASAGGFYEQYF. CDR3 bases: TGTGCCAGCGCAGGGGGTTTCTACGAGCAGTACTTC.

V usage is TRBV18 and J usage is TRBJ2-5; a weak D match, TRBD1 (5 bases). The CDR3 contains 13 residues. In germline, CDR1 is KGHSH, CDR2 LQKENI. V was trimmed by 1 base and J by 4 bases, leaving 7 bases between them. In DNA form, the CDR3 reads TGTGCCAGCTCACCACAGGGGCGAGAGACCCAGTACTTC. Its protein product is CASSPQGRETQYF.